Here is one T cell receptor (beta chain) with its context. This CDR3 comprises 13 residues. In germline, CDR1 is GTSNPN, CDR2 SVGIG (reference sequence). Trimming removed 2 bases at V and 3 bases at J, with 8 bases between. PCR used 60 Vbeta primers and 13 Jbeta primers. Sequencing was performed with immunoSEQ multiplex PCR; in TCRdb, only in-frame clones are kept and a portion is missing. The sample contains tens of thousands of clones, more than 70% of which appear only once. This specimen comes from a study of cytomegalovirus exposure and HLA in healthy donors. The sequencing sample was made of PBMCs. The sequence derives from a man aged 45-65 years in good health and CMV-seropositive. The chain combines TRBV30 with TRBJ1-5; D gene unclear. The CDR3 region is CAWSSGVNQPQHF. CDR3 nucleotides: TGTGCCTGGAGTTCCGGGGTCAATCAGCCCCAGCATTTT.